These T cell receptor beta chains were read from a single sample in a study of T cell responses to AZD1222 COVID-19 vaccine. Sequencing used immunoSEQ multiplex PCR; TCRdb keeps in-frame clones, though not all of them. The sample has 150,000 to 170,000 clones, about 88% seen once. This specimen consisted of peripheral blood, obtained on day 0 of AZD1222 vaccination. These receptors originate from an adult in good health. Both conserved end residues are trimmed from each CDR3.

v_gene: TRBV20-1
j_gene: TRBJ2-3
CDR3aa: STSGDYTQY

v_gene: TRBV4-3
j_gene: TRBJ1-2
CDR3aa: ASSQDTRGVANYGYT

v_gene: TRBV7-9
j_gene: TRBJ1-4
CDR3aa: ASKETGGAAKLF

v_gene: TRBV6-5
j_gene: TRBJ2-5
CDR3aa: ASSYGHAGETQY

v_gene: TRBV9
j_gene: TRBJ2-5
CDR3aa: ASSVDGQNQETQY

v_gene: TRBV27
j_gene: TRBJ2-1
CDR3aa: ASSLSSGGRNNEQF

v_gene: TRBV7-8
j_gene: TRBJ1-6
CDR3aa: ASSAAETENSPLH

v_gene: TRBV28
j_gene: TRBJ2-4
CDR3aa: ASSNSKNIQY

v_gene: TRBV6-2/TRBV6-3
j_gene: TRBJ2-5
CDR3aa: ASSPGRGGQETQY

v_gene: TRBV7-2
j_gene: TRBJ2-3
CDR3aa: ASSLDTGRGTQY

v_gene: TRBV6-5
j_gene: TRBJ2-7
CDR3aa: ASSLQGYEQY

v_gene: TRBV19
j_gene: TRBJ1-5
CDR3aa: ATEGVGPQH

v_gene: TRBV4-1
j_gene: TRBJ2-7
CDR3aa: ASSQDPGLSYEQY

v_gene: TRBV9
j_gene: TRBJ1-1
CDR3aa: ASSVGGVNTEAF

v_gene: TRBV5-6
j_gene: TRBJ1-2
CDR3aa: ASSSGWGYT

v_gene: TRBV19
j_gene: TRBJ1-3
CDR3aa: ASSTRGLSSGNTIY

v_gene: TRBV5-6
j_gene: TRBJ1-5
CDR3aa: ASSRWDRAYQPQH

v_gene: TRBV6-1
j_gene: TRBJ1-2
CDR3aa: ASSEAVGGYT

v_gene: TRBV27
j_gene: TRBJ1-5
CDR3aa: ASSLFGLAGNQPQH

v_gene: TRBV18
j_gene: TRBJ1-2
CDR3aa: ASSQRDGGDPIYGYT

v_gene: TRBV18
j_gene: TRBJ1-2
CDR3aa: ASSSTGGSYGYT

v_gene: TRBV21-1
j_gene: TRBJ2-7
CDR3aa: ASNTRGVAYEQY

v_gene: TRBV19
j_gene: TRBJ2-6
CDR3aa: ASSLTSGGAGANVLT

v_gene: TRBV10-3
j_gene: TRBJ2-3
CDR3aa: AISEPRTDTDTQY

v_gene: TRBV11-2
j_gene: TRBJ2-7
CDR3aa: ASSPPSYEQY

v_gene: TRBV4-3
j_gene: TRBJ2-3
CDR3aa: ASSPRGGGGTDTQY

v_gene: TRBV28
j_gene: TRBJ2-1
CDR3aa: ASRQNNEQF

v_gene: TRBV4-1
j_gene: TRBJ1-5
CDR3aa: ASSQELSGSNQPQH

v_gene: TRBV14
j_gene: TRBJ1-2
CDR3aa: ASSLGQGYNYGYT

v_gene: TRBV7-3
j_gene: TRBJ2-1
CDR3aa: ASSPGLAYNEQF

v_gene: TRBV7-9
j_gene: TRBJ2-7
CDR3aa: ASSTTSGAYYEQY

v_gene: TRBV3-1/TRBV3-2
j_gene: TRBJ2-1
CDR3aa: ASSQYGRDNEQF

v_gene: TRBV7-9
j_gene: TRBJ2-2
CDR3aa: ASSLRGTGELF

v_gene: TRBV5-6
j_gene: TRBJ2-4
CDR3aa: ASSLGYATPNIQY

v_gene: TRBV6-2/TRBV6-3
j_gene: TRBJ2-5
CDR3aa: ASSYGQGAETQY

v_gene: TRBV7-2
j_gene: TRBJ2-2
CDR3aa: ASSARDAGELF

v_gene: TRBV6-2/TRBV6-3
j_gene: TRBJ1-1
CDR3aa: ASSHRGPDTEAF

v_gene: TRBV20-1
j_gene: TRBJ1-4
CDR3aa: SARVAEKLF

v_gene: TRBV5-5
j_gene: TRBJ1-3
CDR3aa: ASIPNSGNTIY

v_gene: TRBV7-9
j_gene: TRBJ2-3
CDR3aa: ASTHIRIANTQY

v_gene: TRBV12-3/TRBV12-4
j_gene: TRBJ1-2
CDR3aa: ASTRTGTDGYT

v_gene: TRBV5-4
j_gene: TRBJ1-1
CDR3aa: ASSLQGASTEAF

v_gene: TRBV6-5
j_gene: TRBJ2-7
CDR3aa: ASTAVAGPYEQY

v_gene: TRBV5-1
j_gene: TRBJ2-7
CDR3aa: ASSVLAGDGEQY

v_gene: TRBV13
j_gene: TRBJ2-3
CDR3aa: ASSTGLAKTDTQY

v_gene: TRBV6-5
j_gene: TRBJ2-1
CDR3aa: ASSYPYSGGAYEQF

v_gene: TRBV4-1
j_gene: TRBJ1-6
CDR3aa: ASSQEENNSPLH

v_gene: TRBV5-4
j_gene: TRBJ2-7
CDR3aa: ASSSTGGFSEQY

v_gene: TRBV9
j_gene: TRBJ2-3
CDR3aa: ASSVGASDTDTQY

v_gene: TRBV19
j_gene: TRBJ1-1
CDR3aa: ASSTRGSAGGTEAF

v_gene: TRBV18
j_gene: TRBJ1-3
CDR3aa: ASSLLPGQGGANTIY